Shown below are 27 T cell receptor beta chains from a single sample sequenced in a study of cytomegalovirus exposure and HLA in healthy donors. The PCR was carried out with 60 Vbeta primers and 13 Jbeta primers. Profiled with immunoSEQ multiplex PCR; TCRdb holds only in-frame clones, not every one. Among more than 95,000 clones listed, under 90% were seen once. Sequences were obtained from PBMCs. Source of these receptors: a woman aged 40 to 55 in good health and CMV-seropositive.

The table lists this clone with a few counts. DNA for the CDR3: TGTGCCAGCAGCGTAGGGCACAATCAGCCCCAGCATTTT. This translates into CASSVGHNQPQHF. The chain recombines TRBV9 with TRBJ1-5; D is unclear. Germline lookup yields CDR1 SGDLS and CDR2 YYNGEE. V gave up 0 bases and J gave up 3 bases, with 4 bases separating them. This CDR3 is built from 13 residues.

The rearrangement joins TRBV9 to TRBJ2-2, with 9 bases fitting TRBD2. The CDR3 runs to 16 residues. In germline, CDR1 is SGDLS, CDR2 YYNGEE. The trim removed 4 bases at V and 4 bases at J, leaving 8 bases unmatched. DNA for the CDR3: TGTGCCAGCAGCTCGAGACTAGCGGACCTCACCGGGGAGCTGTTTTTT. This gives the protein CASSSRLADLTGELFF.

The CDR3 is CASSQEPDTFDIQYF. The CDR3 DNA reads as TGCGCCAGCAGCCAAGAACCGGACACCTTTGACATTCAGTACTTC. This rearrangement joins TRBV4-1 to TRBJ2-4, with D possibly matching TRBD1 (5 bases). The ends were cut back, 0 bases at V and 8 bases at J, with 14 bases in the middle. CDR1 and CDR2 from the germline V gene are MGHRA and YSYEKL. This CDR3 spans 15 amino acids.

Comments on this clone: Germline and junction disagree at one end, which may indicate a read error. DNA for the CDR3: TGCGCCAGCAGCCCCCAGGGTAATCAGCTCCAGCATTTT. Encoded protein: CASSPQGNQLQHF. This rearrangement joins TRBV10-1 to TRBJ1-5; D possibly corresponds to TRBD1 (5 bases). CDR3 length equals 13 residues. Germline CDR1 WNHNN, CDR2 SYGVQD (reference sequence).

Concerning this clone itself: One end of the junction does not line up with germline, which may come from a read error. The V call is TRBV7-9, the J call TRBJ2-7, with D unclear. The CDR3 contains 13 residues. Germline values: CDR1 SEHNR, CDR2 FQNEAQ (reference sequence). Here the CDR3 reads CSSSLEEWLPRYF. As DNA, the CDR3 is TGTTCCAGCAGCTTAGAAGAGTGGTTACCGCGGTACTTC.

The chain joins TRBV11-3 to TRBJ2-1, with a possible D match to TRBD2 (6 bases). The V gene's germline CDR1 is SGHNT and CDR2 YENEEA. V lost 7 bases, J lost 4 bases, and 14 bases lay in between. CDR3 length: 14 residues. The CDR3 sequence is CASKLAEIYNEQFF. The DNA of the CDR3 is TGTGCCAGCAAATTAGCGGAGATATACAATGAGCAGTTCTTC.

The chain joins TRBV14 to TRBJ1-2; unclear D gene. The CDR3 is 13 residues long. CDR1 SGHDN and CDR2 FVKESK come from the germline V gene. Between the trimmed V and J ends, which lost 0 bases and 8 bases, there was a span of 10 bases. Here the CDR3 reads CASSQDLFIGYTF. The CDR3 DNA sequence: TGTGCCAGCAGCCAAGATCTCTTTATCGGCTACACCTTC.

CDR3 sequence reads: CASSVGGNNEQFF. The CDR3 bases are TGTGCCAGCAGCGTAGGAGGGAACAATGAGCAGTTCTTC. The rearrangement uses TRBV9 and TRBJ2-1, with a weak D call TRBD2 (5 bases). Trimming stripped 0 bases from V and 5 bases from J, with 6 bases between. The CDR3 length is 13 residues. CDR1 is SGDLS, CDR2 YYNGEE, per germline.

This clone was picked up a small number of times. This sequence joins TRBV5-5 and TRBJ2-3, with 8 bases lining up with TRBD2. V was pared by 4 bases and J by 0 bases, with 10 bases of the junction left unmatched. The germline CDR1 and CDR2 sequences are SGHKS and YYEKEE (reference sequence). This CDR3 is built from 17 residues. CDR3 bases: TGTGCCAGCAGCCTGGGACTAGGCGGGACTAGCACAGATACGCAGTATTTT. It encodes CASSLGLGGTSTDTQYF.

V is TRBV5-6 and J is TRBJ2-5; 11 positions match TRBD1. Matching the DNA end better, TRBJ2-7 makes the J call doubtful. From germline, CDR1 is SGHDT and CDR2 YYEEEE. The CDR3 contains 15 residues. The CDR3 is CASSGTGQGGYEQYF. For the CDR3, the DNA is TGTGCCAGCAGCGGGACGGGACAGGGGGGCTACGAGCAGTACTTC.

CDR3 residues: CASSGWQGTIVYEQYF. The DNA for the CDR3 is TGTGCCAGCAGTGGGTGGCAGGGTACCATCGTCTACGAGCAGTACTTC. J is TRBJ2-7 and V is TRBV2; D perhaps matches TRBD1 (5 bases). The germline V gene has CDR1 SNHLY and CDR2 FYNNEI. This CDR3 region has 16 residues. V was shortened by 4 bases and J by 3 bases, with 19 bases between the two germline ends.

This clone appeared a few times. The chain links TRBV5-1 to TRBJ2-1, with 10 bases aligning to TRBD2. The CDR3 extends over 15 amino acids. With 2 bases clipped from V and 7 bases from J, the junction kept 6 bases outside the gene matches. Germline CDR1 is SGHRS and CDR2 is YFSETQ. The CDR3 is CASSFFPSGSNEQFF. Written as DNA, the CDR3 is TGCGCCAGCAGCTTTTTCCCTAGCGGGAGTAATGAGCAGTTCTTC.

This clone was counted only a few times. The chain employs TRBV28 and TRBJ2-4; tentatively, D is TRBD2 (6 bases). V lost 5 bases, J lost 8 bases, and 16 bases lay in between. Germline V gene lookup returns CDR1 MDHEN and CDR2 SYDVKM. The CDR3 runs to 14 residues. The CDR3 loop is CASSLPLASHIQYF. The CDR3, as DNA: TGTGCCAGCAGTCTCCCCCTAGCGTCGCACATTCAGTACTTC.

This clone came up once. The CDR3 nucleotides are TGTGCCAGCAGTGGCTCTTGGGGAGGCTCTGGAAACACCATATATTTT. It specifies CASSGSWGGSGNTIYF. J is TRBJ1-3 and V is TRBV28; D uncertain. This CDR3 contains 16 residues. The ends were cut back, 5 bases at V and 0 bases at J, with 14 bases in the middle. Germline V gene sequence: CDR1 MDHEN, CDR2 SYDVKM.

Here the CDR3 DNA reads TGTGCCAGCAGCATAGGGACTAGCGGGTTTCAAGAGACCCAGTACTTC. Translating it yields CASSIGTSGFQETQYF. J is TRBJ2-5 and V is TRBV5-8, with 12 bases lining up with TRBD2. Germline V gene lookup returns CDR1 SGHTS and CDR2 YDEGEE. The CDR3 is made up of 16 amino acids. V was pared by 4 bases and J by 2 bases, with 6 bases of the junction left unmatched.

The chain carries TRBV19 and TRBJ2-3; maybe TRBD1 (6 bases). This CDR3 is 15 amino acids long. The germline V gene has CDR1 LNHDA and CDR2 SQIVND (reference sequence). Between the trimmed V and J ends, which lost 5 bases and 2 bases, there was a span of 14 bases. DNA for the CDR3: TGTGCCAGTAGTCTTAGGGGACAAAACACAGATACGCAGTATTTT. This encodes CASSLRGQNTDTQYF.

The genes are TRBV6-5 and TRBJ2-1; D possibly corresponds to TRBD1 (6 bases). Trimming took off 7 bases at V and 4 bases at J, with 8 bases between the two ends. CDR1 is MNHEY and CDR2 is SVGAGI in the germline V gene. This CDR3 is built from 12 residues. In DNA form, the CDR3 reads TGTGCCAGCAAAGGGGGTTACAATGAGCAGTTCTTC. It yields the protein CASKGGYNEQFF.

The chain has TRBV27 and TRBJ1-1; no clear D gene. V gave up 5 bases and J gave up 1 base, with 20 bases separating them. Germline values: CDR1 MNHEY, CDR2 SMNVEV (reference sequence). This CDR3 spans 17 amino acids. This CDR3 reads CASSPTGVGVKNTEAFF. In DNA, the CDR3 is TGTGCCAGCAGTCCCACCGGGGTTGGCGTGAAGAACACTGAAGCTTTCTTT.

This chain connects TRBV7-8 to TRBJ2-5, with D perhaps TRBD2 (6 bases). The better agreement between TRBJ2-7 and the DNA end casts doubt on the J call. There are 16 residues in the CDR3. Germline assignment: CDR1 SGHVS and CDR2 FQNEAQ. The CDR3 protein is CASSVPASDISYEQYF. The CDR3 DNA reads TGTGCCAGCAGCGTCCCGGCTAGCGACATATCCTACGAGCAGTACTTC.

The V gene is TRBV19, the J gene TRBJ1-4, with 11 bases identical to TRBD1. This CDR3 contains 15 residues. Germline-derived CDR1 and CDR2 are LNHDA and SQIVND (reference sequence). V lost 5 bases to trimming and J lost 6 bases; unmatched junction nucleotides: 5. CDR3 sequence: CASSPRTGGYEKLFF. CDR3 DNA sequence: TGTGCCAGTAGTCCCAGGACAGGGGGCTATGAAAAACTGTTTTTT.

The V call is TRBV2, the J call TRBJ1-1; D is perhaps TRBD1 (5 bases). Germline assignment: CDR1 SNHLY and CDR2 FYNNEI. V lost 6 bases and J lost 3, with 20 bases in between. This CDR3 is built from 16 residues. DNA of the CDR3: TGTGCCAGCAGGTGGGGCCCCTCCGCCCTTTACACTGAAGCTTTCTTT. This encodes CASRWGPSALYTEAFF.

The count of this clone is one. The genes are TRBV5-4 and TRBJ1-4; D is unclear. In germline, CDR1 is SGHNT, CDR2 YYREEE (reference sequence). The CDR3 spans 14 residues. The V end was cut by 3 bases, the J end by 2 bases, with 8 bases between. CDR3 bases: TGTGCCAGCAGCTCACCGGGGACTAATGAAAAACTGTTTTTT. The encoded protein is CASSSPGTNEKLFF.

J is TRBJ2-6 and V is TRBV5-1; D may be TRBD2 (7 bases). With 0 bases removed from V and 1 base from J, the gap between germline ends came to 20 bases. CDR3 size: 20 residues. Germline lookup yields CDR1 SGHRS and CDR2 YFSETQ. DNA of the CDR3: TGCGCCAGCAGCTTGGACGTCGTGGGGGGGCGCGGGTCTGGGGCCAACGTCCTGACTTTC. It encodes CASSLDVVGGRGSGANVLTF.

The chain uses TRBV5-1 and TRBJ1-1; D not certain. Germline CDR1 and CDR2: SGHRS and YFSETQ. The CDR3 runs 14 residues. Trimming cost V 3 bases and J 6 bases, with 15 bases left between them. CDR3 nucleotide sequence: TGCGCCAGCAGCTCGATTCTCGAGGGTCCTGAAGCTTTCTTT. Residues: CASSSILEGPEAFF.

The J gene is TRBJ2-3, the V gene TRBV13; D perhaps matches TRBD2 (5 bases). CDR1 is PRHDT, CDR2 FYEKMQ, per germline (reference sequence). With 10 bases removed from V and 0 bases from J, the gap between germline ends came to 11 bases. The CDR3 is made up of 13 amino acids. CDR3 sequence: CANAGTSTDTQYF. The CDR3 DNA follows: TGTGCCAACGCGGGTACTAGCACAGATACGCAGTATTTT.

The chain recombines TRBV5-1 with TRBJ2-3, with a weak D call TRBD2 (6 bases). Germline CDR1 and CDR2: SGHRS and YFSETQ. The CDR3 runs to 14 residues. V lost 4 bases, J lost 2 bases, and 11 bases lay in between. This chain's CDR3 is CASSRGTSTDTQYF. As DNA, the CDR3 is TGCGCCAGCAGCCGTGGGACTTCCACAGATACGCAGTATTTT.

The gene calls are TRBV21-1 and TRBJ2-7; the tabulated D call, TRBD1, remains unverified against the DNA. TRBV21-1 is recorded as a pseudogene. CDR3 length: 16 amino acids. CDR3 sequence (DNA): TGTGCCAGCAGCCTTGGGGGCAGGGCCCGAATCCGGGAGCAGTACTTC. It yields the protein CASSLGGRARIREQYF.